This TCR beta chain came from a study of cytomegalovirus exposure and HLA in healthy donors. General observations from the study: CMV antigen specificity was confirmed in vitro for a few CMV-associated chains. While the bulk of TCR sequences proved rare, some public TCRs turned up in many donors. The only immune exposure information that was available was CMV serostatus.

After removal of 3 bases from V and 5 bases from J, the junction contained 4 bases not matched to a gene. Germline V CDR1 and CDR2: MGHRA, YSYEKL. The CDR3 loop spans 14 amino acids. Researchers ran the PCR with 60 Vbeta and 13 Jbeta primers. Assay: immunoSEQ multiplex PCR; the TCRdb copy retains only in-frame clones and omits some. In the table there are about 130,000 clones, approximately 82% of which are singletons. A remark on this clone: What it binds is not known.

The TCR sequence derives from a man younger than 30 in good health and CMV-seropositive. Input material: PBMCs. V gene TRBV4-1 combines with J gene TRBJ2-1, with 7 bases matching TRBD2. This CDR3 reads CASSQGGGDNEQFF. The CDR3 DNA follows: TGCGCCAGCAGCCAGGGCGGGGGAGACAATGAGCAGTTCTTC.